The 17 T cell receptor beta chains below all came from one sample that was sequenced in a study of technical replicates of blood from several donors. TCRdb's copy holds only in-frame clones and misses some; the assay was immunoSEQ multiplex PCR. The profile covers 60,000 to 90,000 clones, with roughly 92% appearing a single time and approximately 0.39% taken by the ten largest. The sequencing sample was made of T cells isolated from PBMCs. The source of these receptors is a human donor in good health.

This clone has only one observation. This chain links TRBV5-1 with TRBJ1-4; D might be TRBD1 (6 bases). Germline V gene sequence: CDR1 SGHRS, CDR2 YFSETQ. The CDR3 spans 15 residues. V lost 0 bases and J 8 bases, leaving 14 bases between the germline ends. The CDR3 is CASSLGQVGGEKLFF. The CDR3 DNA sequence: TGCGCCAGCAGCTTGGGACAGGTCGGAGGAGAAAAACTGTTTTTT.

The rearrangement uses TRBV28 and TRBJ2-5; 7 bases match TRBD1. The CDR3 has 12 residues. Germline CDR1 and CDR2: MDHEN and SYDVKM. J gave up 4 bases and V 7 bases, and 3 bases lay outside the gene matches. The CDR3: CASNRGRETQYF. DNA for the CDR3: TGTGCCAGCAACAGGGGCCGAGAGACCCAGTACTTC. The full variable domain, its missing parts supplied by reference TRBV28 and TRBJ2-5, is DVKVTQSSRYLVKRTGEKVFLECVQDMDHENMFWYRQDPGLGLRLIYFSYDVKMKEKGDIPEGYSVSREKKERFSLILESASTNQTSMYLCASNRGRETQYFGPGTRLLVL.

The chain has TRBV4-2 and TRBJ2-1; 11 positions match TRBD2. V was pared by 5 bases and J by 5 bases, with 8 bases of the junction left unmatched. Germline values: CDR1 LGHNA, CDR2 YNFKEQ. The length of the CDR3 is 16 residues. The chain's CDR3 is CASSSRLAGRDNEQFF. The CDR3 region has the DNA TGTGCCAGCAGCTCCCGACTAGCGGGAAGGGACAATGAGCAGTTCTTC.

V gene TRBV19 combines with J gene TRBJ1-4; D ambiguous. The V end lost 5 bases, the J end lost 13 bases, and 17 bases lay between the germline ends. The CDR3 covers 13 residues. CDR1 and CDR2 (germline): LNHDA, SQIVND (reference sequence). CDR3: CASSPPRGEVLFF. CDR3 DNA sequence: TGTGCCAGTAGTCCCCCCCGCGGGGAGGTACTGTTTTTT. The variable domain in full, with the rest retrieved from reference TRBV19 and TRBJ1-4, is DGGITQSPKYLFRKEGQNVTLSCEQNLNHDAMYWYRQDPGQGLRLIYYSQIVNDFQKGDIAEGYSVSREKKESFPLTVTSAQKNPTAFYLCASSPPRGEVLFFGSGTQLSVL.

This clone has only one observation. This chain joins TRBV7-9 and TRBJ2-1; 8 bases line up with TRBD2. Trimming at V came to 5 bases and at J to 9 bases, leaving 15 bases not matched to a gene. Germline V lookup: CDR1 SEHNR, CDR2 FQNEAQ (reference sequence). The CDR3 loop spans 16 amino acids. The CDR3: CASSSPAGVILGEQFF. CDR3 sequence (DNA): TGTGCCAGCAGCAGCCCAGCGGGAGTAATTCTGGGTGAGCAGTTCTTC.

The chain has TRBV6-5 and TRBJ1-5; no definite D call. V dropped 2 bases and J dropped 0 bases, with 5 bases sitting between them. CDR3 length: 14 residues. Germline CDR1 and CDR2: MNHEY and SVGAGI. The CDR3 here is CASSYAYSNQPQHF. As DNA, the CDR3 is TGTGCCAGCAGTTACGCGTATAGCAATCAGCCCCAGCATTTT.

The chain has TRBV20-1 and TRBJ2-7, with D hard to call. Trimming took 6 bases from V and 2 from J, leaving 8 bases between them. CDR3 size: 11 residues. Germline CDR1 reads DFQATT; CDR2 reads SNEGSKA (reference sequence). CDR3 sequence reads: CSARYAYEQYF. For the CDR3, the DNA is TGCAGTGCCAGATATGCCTACGAGCAGTACTTC.

On this clone: An end of the junction does not agree with germline; a read error may underlie this. The chain uses TRBV5-1 and TRBJ2-3; the match to TRBD2 covers 15 bases. CDR1 and CDR2 (germline): SGHRS, YFSETQ. The CDR3 loop spans 14 amino acids. CDR3 coding DNA: TGCGCCAGCAGCCCGCCCGGACTAGCGGGAGGGATAGATTTT. Its translation is CASSPPGLAGGIDF.

The chain is built from TRBV5-4 and TRBJ1-1, with 7 bases fitting TRBD1. Germline-derived CDR1 and CDR2 are SGHNT and YYREEE (reference sequence). The CDR3 extends over 15 amino acids. The V segment lost 1 base and the J segment 5 bases; nucleotides outside the gene matches: 8. Written as DNA, the CDR3 is TGTGCCAGCAGCTTGTTCGTCCAGGGGGGAACTGAAGCTTTCTTT. It encodes CASSLFVQGGTEAFF.

The chain is built from TRBV9 and TRBJ2-1; TRBD2 agrees at 9 bases. From germline, CDR1 is SGDLS and CDR2 YYNGEE. V lost 0 bases to trimming and J lost 4 bases; unmatched junction nucleotides: 8. The CDR3 is made up of 17 amino acids. CDR3 residues: CASSVAPREGTYNEQFF. The CDR3 DNA is TGTGCCAGCAGCGTAGCTCCGCGGGAGGGCACTTACAATGAGCAGTTCTTC. Together with reference TRBV9 and TRBJ2-1, the CDR3 gives the full variable domain: DSGVTQTPKHLITATGQRVTLRCSPRSGDLSVYWYQQSLDQGLQFLIQYYNGEERAKGNILERFSAQQFPDLHSELNLSSLELGDSALYFCASSVAPREGTYNEQFFGPGTRLTVL.

The chain employs TRBV4-1 and TRBJ1-1, with D possibly matching TRBD1 (6 bases). CDR3 size: 14 residues. Germline lookup yields CDR1 MGHRA and CDR2 YSYEKL. Trimming removed 5 bases from V and 6 bases from J, with 16 bases in between. CDR3 sequence (DNA): TGCGCCAGCAGCGCAGCCGGGACATACTCTGAAGCTTTCTTT. This translates into CASSAAGTYSEAFF.

The chain employs TRBV5-8 and TRBJ2-2; TRBD1 matches at 8 bases. Germline V gene lookup returns CDR1 SGHTS and CDR2 YDEGEE. CDR3 size: 15 residues. V lost 4 bases and J lost 4; bases outside the gene matches: 6. CDR3: CASSLGQGSTGELFF. CDR3 nucleotides: TGTGCCAGCAGCCTCGGACAGGGCAGCACCGGGGAGCTGTTTTTT.

The gene calls are TRBV7-2 and TRBJ2-7, with 7 bases that match TRBD1. The junction had 10 bases not matched to a gene; V was cut back by 6 bases and J by 5 bases. Germline V lookup: CDR1 SGHTA, CDR2 FQGNSA. This CDR3 contains 14 residues. The CDR3 sequence: CASSHYPQGNEQYF. CDR3 DNA sequence: TGTGCCAGCAGTCATTACCCACAGGGGAACGAGCAGTACTTC. Together with reference TRBV7-2 and TRBJ2-7, the CDR3 gives the full variable domain: GAGVSQSPSNKVTEKGKDVELRCDPISGHTALYWYRQSLGQGLEFLIYFQGNSAPDKSGLPSDRFSAERTGGSVSTLTIQRTQQEDSAVYLCASSHYPQGNEQYFGPGTRLTVT.

The chain has TRBV5-1 and TRBJ1-5; 7 bases fit TRBD1. Trimming cost V 0 bases and J 6 bases; bases outside gene matches: 0. The CDR3 runs 13 residues. The germline CDR1 and CDR2 sequences are SGHRS and YFSETQ. CDR3 protein: CASSLEGAQPQHF. CDR3 sequence (DNA): TGCGCCAGCAGCTTGGAGGGGGCTCAGCCCCAGCATTTT.

The chain uses TRBV4-1 and TRBJ1-2; perhaps TRBD1 as D (6 bases). V gave up 4 bases and J gave up 7 bases, with 19 bases separating them. CDR3 size: 15 residues. The germline gives CDR1 MGHRA, CDR2 YSYEKL. The CDR3 is CASSPYRVIMGGYTF. The CDR3 DNA follows: TGCGCCAGCAGCCCCTACAGGGTAATTATGGGTGGCTACACCTTC.

The rearrangement links TRBV30 to TRBJ2-7, with D maybe TRBD1 (6 bases). The CDR3 extends over 15 amino acids. The germline V and J ends were trimmed by 0 bases and 0 bases, with 12 bases remaining between them. CDR1 and CDR2 (germline): GTSNPN, SVGIG (reference sequence). For the CDR3, the DNA is TGTGCCTGGAGTGTGGACAGAAAGAGCTCCTACGAGCAGTACTTC. Its protein is CAWSVDRKSSYEQYF.

The genes are TRBV20-1 and TRBJ1-1; the D is unclear. The CDR3 length is 11 residues. CDR1 is DFQATT and CDR2 is SNEGSKA in the germline V gene (reference sequence). V was shortened by 6 bases and J by 0 bases, with 5 bases between the two germline ends. The CDR3: CSAPLNTEAFF. The CDR3 region has the DNA TGCAGTGCCCCCTTGAACACTGAAGCTTTCTTT.